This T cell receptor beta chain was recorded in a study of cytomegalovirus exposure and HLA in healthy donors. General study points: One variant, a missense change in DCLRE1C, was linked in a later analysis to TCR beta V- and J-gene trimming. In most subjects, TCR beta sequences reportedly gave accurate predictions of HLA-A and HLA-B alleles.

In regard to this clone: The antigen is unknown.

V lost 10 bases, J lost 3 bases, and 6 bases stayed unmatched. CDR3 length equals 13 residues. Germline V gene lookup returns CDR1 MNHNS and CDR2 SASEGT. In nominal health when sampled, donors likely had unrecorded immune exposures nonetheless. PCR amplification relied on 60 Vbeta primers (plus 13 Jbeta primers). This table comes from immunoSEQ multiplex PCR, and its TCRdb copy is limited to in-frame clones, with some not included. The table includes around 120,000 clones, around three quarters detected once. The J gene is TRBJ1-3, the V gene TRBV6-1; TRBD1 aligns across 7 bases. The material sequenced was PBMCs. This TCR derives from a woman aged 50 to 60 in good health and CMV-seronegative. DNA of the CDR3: TGTGCCACGCACCGGGACAGTGGAAACACCATATATTTT. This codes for CATHRDSGNTIYF.